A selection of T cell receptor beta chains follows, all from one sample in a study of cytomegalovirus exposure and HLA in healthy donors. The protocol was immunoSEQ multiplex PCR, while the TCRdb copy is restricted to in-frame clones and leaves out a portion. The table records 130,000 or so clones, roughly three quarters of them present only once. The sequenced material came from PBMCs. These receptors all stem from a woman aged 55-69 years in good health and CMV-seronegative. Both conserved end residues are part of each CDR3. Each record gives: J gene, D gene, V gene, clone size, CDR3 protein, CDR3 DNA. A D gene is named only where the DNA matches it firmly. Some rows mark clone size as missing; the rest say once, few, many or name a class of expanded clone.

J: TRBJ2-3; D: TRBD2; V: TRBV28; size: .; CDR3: CASSLWTSGLTDTQYF; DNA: TGTGCCAGCAGTTTATGGACTAGCGGACTCACAGATACGCAGTATTTT
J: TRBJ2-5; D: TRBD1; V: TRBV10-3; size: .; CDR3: CAIATGGTETQYF; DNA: TGTGCCATCGCGACAGGGGGGACGGAGACCCAGTACTTC
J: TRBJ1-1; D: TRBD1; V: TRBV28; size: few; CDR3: CASSLSYRGTEAFF; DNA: TGTGCCAGCAGTTTATCGTACAGGGGGACTGAAGCTTTCTTT
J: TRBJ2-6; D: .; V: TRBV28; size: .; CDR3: CASAPGHSSGANVLTF; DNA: TGTGCCAGCGCCCCGGGACATAGCTCTGGGGCCAACGTCCTGACTTTC
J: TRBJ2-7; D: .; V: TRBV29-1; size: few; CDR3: CSVSDYVSYEQYF; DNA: TGCAGCGTCTCGGACTACGTTTCCTACGAGCAGTACTTC
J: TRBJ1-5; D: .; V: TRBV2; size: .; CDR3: CASKAPGGNQPQHF; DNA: TGTGCCAGCAAGGCCCCCGGGGGCAATCAGCCCCAGCATTTT
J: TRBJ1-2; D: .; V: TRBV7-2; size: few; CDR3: CASSSQPNYDLVF; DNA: TGTGCCAGCAGCTCCCAACCAAACTACGACCTTGTCTTC
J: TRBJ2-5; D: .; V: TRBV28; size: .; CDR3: CASSLAGIQETQYF; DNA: TGTGCCAGCAGTTTAGCGGGGATCCAAGAGACCCAGTACTTC
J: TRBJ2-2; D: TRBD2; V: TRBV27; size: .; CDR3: CASSRRGDLNTGELFF; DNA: TGTGCCAGCAGTCGCCGGGGGGACTTGAACACCGGGGAGCTGTTTTTT
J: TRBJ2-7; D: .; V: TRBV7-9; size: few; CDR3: CASSFKPDIPREYEQYF; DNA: TGTGCCAGCAGCTTCAAACCAGACATCCCCCGGGAATACGAGCAGTACTTC
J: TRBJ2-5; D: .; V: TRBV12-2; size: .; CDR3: CASRTGGLETQYF; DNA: TGTGCAAGTCGCACGGGGGGGCTAGAGACCCAGTACTTC
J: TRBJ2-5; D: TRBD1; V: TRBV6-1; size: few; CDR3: CASSMAGQGWETQYF; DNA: TGTGCCAGCAGTATGGCGGGACAGGGTTGGGAGACCCAGTACTTC
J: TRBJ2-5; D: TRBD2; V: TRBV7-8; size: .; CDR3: CASTSGGKTAQYF; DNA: TGTGCCAGCACCAGCGGGGGCAAGACGGCCCAGTACTTC
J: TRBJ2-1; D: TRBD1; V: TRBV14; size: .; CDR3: CASSQGTGTNSYNEQFF; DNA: TGTGCCAGCAGCCAGGGGACAGGGACCAACTCCTACAATGAGCAGTTCTTC
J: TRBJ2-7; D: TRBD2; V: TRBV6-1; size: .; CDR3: CASKLAASYEQYF; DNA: TGTGCCAGCAAACTAGCGGCTTCCTACGAGCAGTACTTC
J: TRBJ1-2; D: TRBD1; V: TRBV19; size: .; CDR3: CAITDRGYGYTF; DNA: TGTGCCATCACGGACAGGGGCTATGGCTACACCTTC
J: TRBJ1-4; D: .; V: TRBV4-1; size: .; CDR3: CASSPSQGLGLFF; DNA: TGCGCCAGCAGCCCATCTCAGGGGTTAGGACTGTTTTTT
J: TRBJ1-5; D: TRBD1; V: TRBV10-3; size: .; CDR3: CAIGQGRRSNQPQHF; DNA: TGTGCCATCGGACAGGGCAGGAGGAGCAATCAGCCCCAGCATTTT
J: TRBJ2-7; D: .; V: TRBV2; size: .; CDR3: CASSPEGGAGYEQYF; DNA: TGTGCCAGCAGCCCAGAGGGGGGGGCTGGCTACGAGCAGTACTTC
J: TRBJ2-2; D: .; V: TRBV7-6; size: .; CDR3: CASSPTLSSSTGELFF; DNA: TGTGCCAGCAGCCCGACCCTTTCTAGCTCCACCGGGGAGCTGTTTTTT
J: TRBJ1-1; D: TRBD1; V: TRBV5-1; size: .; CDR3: CASSEGTGGSGTEAFF; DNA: TGCGCCAGCAGCGAGGGGACAGGGGGCTCTGGAACTGAAGCTTTCTTT
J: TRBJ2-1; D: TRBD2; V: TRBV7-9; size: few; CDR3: CASAGIFGGDEQFF; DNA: TGTGCCAGCGCCGGAATTTTCGGGGGGGATGAGCAGTTCTTC
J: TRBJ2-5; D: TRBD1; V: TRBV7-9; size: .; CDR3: CASSPSRRGRETQYF; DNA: TGTGCCAGCAGCCCCTCCCGCAGGGGGAGAGAGACCCAGTACTTC
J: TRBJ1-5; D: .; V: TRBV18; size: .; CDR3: CASSPPRGGPQHF; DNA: TGTGCCAGCTCACCACCGCGAGGTGGGCCCCAGCATTTT
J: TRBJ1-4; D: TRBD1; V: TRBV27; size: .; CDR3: CASSWTGSEKLFF; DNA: TGTGCCAGCAGTTGGACAGGGTCCGAAAAACTGTTTTTT
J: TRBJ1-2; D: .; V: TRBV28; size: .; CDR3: CASSLWVGQYYGYTF; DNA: TGTGCCAGCAGTTTATGGGTGGGACAATACTATGGCTACACCTTC
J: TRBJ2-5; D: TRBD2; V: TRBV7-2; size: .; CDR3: CASSGKGGGGEETQYF; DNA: TGTGCCAGCAGCGGAAAGGGCGGGGGGGGCGAAGAGACCCAGTACTTC
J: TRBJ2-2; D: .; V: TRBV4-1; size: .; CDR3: CASSQAAEGGNTGELFF; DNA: TGCGCCAGCAGCCAAGCTGCGGAAGGGGGGAACACCGGGGAGCTGTTTTTT
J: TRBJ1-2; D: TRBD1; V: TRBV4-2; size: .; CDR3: CASSQDRGQGVGGGYTF; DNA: TGTGCCAGCAGCCAAGATAGAGGGCAGGGGGTAGGGGGCGGCTACACCTTC
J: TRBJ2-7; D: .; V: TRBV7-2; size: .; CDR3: CASSQYSGSYEQYF; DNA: TGTGCCAGCAGCCAATATAGCGGAAGCTACGAGCAGTACTTC
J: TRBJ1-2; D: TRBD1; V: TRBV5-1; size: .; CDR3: CASSLEGQGYGYTF; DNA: TGCGCCAGCAGCTTGGAGGGACAGGGCTATGGCTACACCTTC
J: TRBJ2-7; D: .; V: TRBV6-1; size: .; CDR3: CASSGGREWGEQYF; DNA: TGTGCCAGCAGTGGAGGACGGGAATGGGGCGAGCAGTACTTC
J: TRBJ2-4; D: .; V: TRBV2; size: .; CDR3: CASSDHLLEGKNIQYF; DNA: TGTGCCAGCAGTGACCACCTCCTCGAGGGCAAAAACATTCAGTACTTC
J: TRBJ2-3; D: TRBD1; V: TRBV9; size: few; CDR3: CASSAQGAGTDTQYF; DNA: TGTGCCAGCAGCGCTCAGGGGGCTGGTACAGATACGCAGTATTTT
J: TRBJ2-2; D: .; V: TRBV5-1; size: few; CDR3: CASSFAGVNTGELFF; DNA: TGCGCCAGCAGCTTCGCAGGGGTGAACACCGGGGAGCTGTTTTTT
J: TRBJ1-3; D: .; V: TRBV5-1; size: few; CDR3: CASSLEAGPGNTIYF; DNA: TGCGCCAGCAGCTTGGAGGCAGGGCCCGGAAACACCATATATTTT
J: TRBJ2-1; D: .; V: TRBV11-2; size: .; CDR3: CASSLVDIGNEQFF; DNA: TGTGCCAGCAGCTTAGTTGACATTGGGAATGAGCAGTTCTTC
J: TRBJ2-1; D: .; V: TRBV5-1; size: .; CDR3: CASSLQGSGYNEQFF; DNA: TGCGCCAGCAGCCTCCAGGGGTCAGGGTACAATGAGCAGTTCTTC
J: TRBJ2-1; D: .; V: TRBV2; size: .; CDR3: CASSEGPYNNEQFF; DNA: TGTGCCAGCAGTGAAGGGCCGTACAACAATGAGCAGTTCTTC
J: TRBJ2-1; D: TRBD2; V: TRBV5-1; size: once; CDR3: CASSGGTSWGGNEQFF; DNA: TGCGCCAGCAGCGGGGGGACTAGCTGGGGGGGCAATGAGCAGTTCTTC
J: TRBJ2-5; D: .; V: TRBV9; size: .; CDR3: CASSVGRGNRETQYF; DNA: TGTGCCAGCAGCGTAGGCAGGGGAAATAGGGAGACCCAGTACTTC
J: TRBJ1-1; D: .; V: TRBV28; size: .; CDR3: CASSLWREGAEAFF; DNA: TGTGCCAGCAGTTTATGGAGGGAGGGGGCTGAAGCTTTCTTT
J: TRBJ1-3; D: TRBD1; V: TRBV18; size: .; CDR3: CASSPGQGGNTIYF; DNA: TGTGCCAGCTCACCGGGACAGGGCGGAAACACCATATATTTT
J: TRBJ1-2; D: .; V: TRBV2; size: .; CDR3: CASTPQGSNYGYTF; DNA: TGTGCCAGCACCCCACAGGGATCTAACTATGGCTACACCTTC
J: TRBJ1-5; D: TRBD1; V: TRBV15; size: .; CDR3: CATSRSDRAQPQHF; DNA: TGTGCCACCAGCAGAAGCGACAGGGCTCAGCCCCAGCATTTT
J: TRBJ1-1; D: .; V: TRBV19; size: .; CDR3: CASSVQGYTEAFF; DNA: TGTGCCAGTAGCGTTCAGGGGTACACTGAAGCTTTCTTT
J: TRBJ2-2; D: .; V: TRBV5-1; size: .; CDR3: CASSLERLNTGELFF; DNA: TGCGCCAGCAGCTTGGAGCGATTAAACACCGGGGAGCTGTTTTTT
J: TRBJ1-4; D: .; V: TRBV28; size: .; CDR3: CASSLAGRGGEKLFF; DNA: TGTGCCAGCAGTTTAGCCGGCAGGGGAGGGGAAAAACTGTTTTTT
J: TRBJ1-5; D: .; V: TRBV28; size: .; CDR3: CASSPGTLSNQPQHF; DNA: TGTGCCAGCAGTCCGGGGACACTAAGCAATCAGCCCCAGCATTTT
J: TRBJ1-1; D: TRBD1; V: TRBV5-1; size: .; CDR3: CASSLGDRGMNTEAFF; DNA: TGCGCCAGCAGCTTGGGGGACAGGGGCATGAACACTGAAGCTTTCTTT
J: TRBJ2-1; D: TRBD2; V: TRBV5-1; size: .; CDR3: CASSEGLAGGNNEQFF; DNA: TGCGCCAGCAGCGAGGGACTAGCGGGGGGCAACAATGAGCAGTTCTTC
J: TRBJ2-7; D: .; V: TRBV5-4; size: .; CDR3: CASSFQANPSYEQYF; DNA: TGTGCCAGCAGCTTCCAGGCAAACCCCTCCTACGAGCAGTACTTC
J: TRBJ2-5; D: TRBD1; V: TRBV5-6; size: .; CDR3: CASSLPDRGALGTQYF; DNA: TGTGCCAGCAGCCTACCTGACAGGGGGGCACTCGGGACCCAGTACTTC
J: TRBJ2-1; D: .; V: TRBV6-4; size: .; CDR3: CASSPGALTRGANEQFF; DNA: TGTGCCAGCAGCCCAGGGGCACTAACTAGAGGGGCCAATGAGCAGTTCTTC
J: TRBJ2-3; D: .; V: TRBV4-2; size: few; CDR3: CASSRERHTDTQYF; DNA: TGTGCCAGCAGCAGGGAGCGGCACACAGATACGCAGTATTTT
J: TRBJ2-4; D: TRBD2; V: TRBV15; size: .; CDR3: CATSRDGAGVPKNIQYF; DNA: TGTGCCACCAGCAGAGATGGAGCGGGAGTCCCCAAAAACATTCAGTACTTC